The rows below give T cell receptor beta chains drawn from one sample of a study of blood T cell repertoires in COVID-19. TCRdb's table, derived via immunoSEQ multiplex PCR, lists solely in-frame clones and lacks some. The table has around 110,000 clones, 90% seen once. Sequencing was carried out using peripheral blood. These receptors all come from a human donor with active COVID-19. The donor label of this sample is uncertain. The CDR3 runs from the conserved cysteine through the conserved F or W. The order of the fields is D gene, clone size, CDR3 length, J gene, V gene, CDR3 protein, CDR3 DNA. The D gene is left open where the match is weak. Size tells how often a clone was seen (once, few, many) or the class of an expanded clone, and some rows leave it out.

TRBD1 . 15 TRBJ1-1 TRBV7-2 CASSAQTGVAAEAFF TGTGCCAGCAGCGCCCAGACAGGGGTGGCTGCTGAAGCTTTCTTT
TRBD2 once 16 TRBJ2-5 TRBV18 CASSPAKLAGGPTQYF TGTGCCAGCTCACCCGCTAAATTAGCGGGGGGCCCAACCCAGTACTTC
TRBD1 . 15 TRBJ2-7 TRBV9 CASSVVADRAFEQYF TGTGCCAGCAGCGTAGTAGCGGACAGGGCGTTCGAGCAGTACTTC
. . 15 TRBJ2-5 TRBV6-5 CASSYGGADQETQYF TGTGCCAGCAGTTACGGGGGGGCGGATCAAGAGACCCAGTACTTC
. . 13 TRBJ2-7 TRBV27 CASSRQGTYEQYF TGTGCCAGCAGTCGTCAGGGGACCTACGAGCAGTACTTC
. . 15 TRBJ2-7 TRBV13 CASSYGVGPAYEQYF TGTGCCAGCAGCTACGGAGTGGGGCCTGCCTACGAGCAGTACTTC
. . 14 TRBJ1-1 TRBV6-5 CASSYSGGGTEAFF TGTGCCAGCAGTTACTCGGGGGGTGGCACTGAAGCTTTCTTT
. . 16 TRBJ1-2 TRBV7-2 CASRGGTALNYYGYTF TGTGCCAGCAGGGGGGGGACGGCTCTTAACTACTATGGCTACACCTTC
. . 14 TRBJ1-5 TRBV15 CATSMAGGDQPQHF TGTGCCACCAGCATGGCAGGAGGAGATCAGCCCCAGCATTTT
TRBD1 few 13 TRBJ1-2 TRBV12-3/TRBV12-4 CASSPTTGLSYTF TGTGCCAGCAGTCCTACGACAGGGCTGAGCTACACCTTC
TRBD2 . 14 TRBJ2-5 TRBV18 CASSPTSGEETQYF TGTGCCAGCTCACCAACTAGCGGGGAAGAGACCCAGTACTTC
. . 11 TRBJ1-2 TRBV20-1 CSARLGSRGTF TGCAGTGCTAGACTCGGCAGCCGGGGGACCTTC
. . 13 TRBJ1-1 TRBV19 CASSAQGSTEAFF TGTGCCAGTAGCGCACAGGGAAGCACTGAAGCTTTCTTT
TRBD2 . 15 TRBJ2-5 TRBV6-5 CASRDGLAGEETQYF TGTGCCAGCAGAGATGGACTAGCGGGGGAAGAGACCCAGTACTTC
TRBD1 . 15 TRBJ2-1 TRBV6-2/TRBV6-3 CASSRGQGSYNEQFF TGTGCCAGCAGTCGTGGACAGGGCTCCTACAATGAGCAGTTCTTC
. . 15 TRBJ1-5 TRBV4-3 CASSQDWEFNQPQHF TGCGCCAGCAGCCAAGATTGGGAGTTTAATCAGCCCCAGCATTTT
TRBD2 . 18 TRBJ2-5 TRBV10-3 CAISESRGTSGGQETQYF TGTGCCATCAGTGAGTCGCGGGGGACTAGCGGGGGTCAAGAGACCCAGTACTTC
TRBD1 . 14 TRBJ1-2 TRBV10-3 CAISRTGGLGGYTF TGTGCCATCTCTCGGACAGGGGGCTTGGGTGGCTACACCTTC
. . 15 TRBJ2-3 TRBV11-2 CASSFWRSSTDTQYF TGTGCCAGCAGCTTTTGGCGGTCTAGCACAGATACGCAGTATTTT
TRBD2 . 15 TRBJ2-5 TRBV11-2 CASSLRLAGAETQYF TGTGCCAGCAGCCTACGACTAGCGGGGGCGGAGACCCAGTACTTC
. . 15 TRBJ1-2 TRBV28 CASGYRTVVNYGYTF TGTGCCAGCGGGTACCGGACAGTCGTTAACTATGGCTACACCTTC
TRBD1 . 15 TRBJ1-1 TRBV18 CASSRTGAANTEAFF TGTGCCAGCTCACGAACAGGGGCGGCGAACACTGAAGCTTTCTTT
. . 16 TRBJ1-5 TRBV30 CAWSQPGGGNNQPQHF TGTGCCTGGAGCCAGCCGGGGGGGGGAAACAATCAGCCCCAGCATTTT
TRBD1 . 11 TRBJ1-1 TRBV30 CASQGEAEAFF TGTGCCTCCCAGGGGGAGGCTGAAGCTTTCTTT
. . 18 TRBJ1-5 TRBV6-2/TRBV6-3 CASSYSREGTYSNQPQHF TGTGCCAGCAGTTACTCTCGGGAGGGGACATATAGCAATCAGCCCCAGCATTTT
. . 14 TRBJ2-7 TRBV27 CASSVGLVRDEQYF TGTGCCAGCAGCGTGGGTCTCGTTCGGGACGAGCAGTACTTC
. . 16 TRBJ1-1 TRBV6-5 CASSYSLIKLGGEAFF TGTGCCAGCAGTTACTCGCTTATAAAGTTGGGAGGTGAAGCTTTCTTT